This TCR beta chain is from a study of blood T cell repertoires in COVID-19. Trimming cost V 1 base and J 0 bases; bases outside gene matches: 1. The CDR3 has 16 amino acids. From germline, CDR1 is KGHSH and CDR2 LQKENI. Clones were read by immunoSEQ multiplex PCR, and TCRdb kept only the in-frame ones, dropping some. The repertoire holds about 42,000 clones, with 85% as singletons. The J gene is TRBJ2-2, the V gene TRBV18; 8 bases are shared with TRBD1. The clonotype comes from a man aged 50 or older with active COVID-19. The specimen was peripheral blood. CDR3 DNA sequence: TGTGCCAGCTCACCACTACAGGGGGCGAACACCGGGGAGCTGTTTTTT. Its protein is CASSPLQGANTGELFF.